These 6 T cell receptor beta chains were sequenced from one sample in a study of shared clonotypes between healthy human individuals. Libraries were prepared by immunoSEQ multiplex PCR; TCRdb keeps only in-frame clonotypes and omits some of them. In the table there are about 2.1 million clones, roughly 93% of which are singletons. CD45RO-negative, CCR7-positively selected cells formed the naive CD8 fraction, excluding terminally differentiated effector memory CD45RA+ cells. Sequencing was done on a sample of naive CD8+ T cells from PBMCs. Receptor source: a man aged 18 to 29 in good health. Some clones in this sample may be carry-over from other donors' samples.

This chain joins TRBV11-2 and TRBJ2-1; D might be TRBD2 (6 bases). Germline V gives CDR1 SGHAT, CDR2 FQNNGV. This CDR3 spans 15 amino acids. V was shortened by 5 bases and J by 8 bases, with 19 bases between the two germline ends. The CDR3 loop is CASSPYVGGNDEQFF. CDR3 DNA sequence: TGTGCCAGCAGCCCCTATGTAGGCGGGAATGATGAGCAGTTCTTC.

This clone was counted between two and nine times. This specimen includes other DNA sequences encoding the same CDR3. V is TRBV27 and J is TRBJ2-7; D is undetermined. Trimming stripped 2 bases from V and 0 bases from J, with 5 bases between. The germline V gene has CDR1 MNHEY and CDR2 SMNVEV (reference sequence). The CDR3 runs 13 residues. CDR3 bases: TGTGCCAGCAGTTTAACGGCCTCCTACGAGCAGTACTTC. It codes for CASSLTASYEQYF.

This sequence joins TRBV30 and TRBJ1-2; perhaps TRBD1 as D (5 bases). The V end was cut by 3 bases, the J end by 4 bases, with 18 bases between. The length of the CDR3 is 15 residues. Per the germline V gene, CDR1 is GTSNPN and CDR2 is SVGIG (reference sequence). This CDR3 is CAWRFRDGGRYGYTF. The CDR3 DNA is TGTGCCTGGAGGTTTAGGGACGGAGGACGCTATGGCTACACCTTC.

This chain uses TRBV6-5 with TRBJ2-7; maybe TRBD2 (6 bases). The germline V gene encodes CDR1 MNHEY and CDR2 SVGAGI. Trimming left V 4 bases short and J 1 base short, with 11 bases between. There are 14 residues in the CDR3. The CDR3: CASSLGGYSYEQYF. CDR3 DNA sequence: TGTGCCAGCAGTTTGGGGGGATATTCCTACGAGCAGTACTTC.

The V gene is TRBV7-6, the J gene TRBJ2-6, with 7 bases lining up with TRBD1. There are 21 residues in the CDR3. Germline V gives CDR1 SGHVS, CDR2 FNYEAQ. Trimming at V came to 1 base and at J to 0 bases, leaving 15 bases not matched to a gene. The CDR3 sequence: CASSLVRGIGTAFSGANVLTF. The CDR3 DNA sequence: TGTGCCAGCAGCTTAGTGAGGGGGATTGGGACAGCCTTCTCTGGGGCCAACGTCCTGACTTTC.

V usage is TRBV9 and J usage is TRBJ2-3; 7 bases line up with TRBD1. Germline values: CDR1 SGDLS, CDR2 YYNGEE. The V gene end was trimmed by 2 bases and the J gene end by 2 bases; junction bases not matched to a gene: 5. CDR3 size: 15 residues. As DNA, the CDR3 is TGTGCCAGCAGCGTCCGGGGACAGACCACAGATACGCAGTATTTT. Its translation: CASSVRGQTTDTQYF.